This is a list of T cell receptor beta chains from one sample in a study of cytomegalovirus exposure and HLA in healthy donors. The repertoire was sequenced with immunoSEQ multiplex PCR; TCRdb's copy has only in-frame clones and lacks some. The sample yields some 140,000 clones, about four fifths seen once. Sequencing was carried out using PBMCs. Every receptor here comes from a female donor in good health and CMV-seronegative. Both conserved end residues are part of each CDR3. D genes are given only for firm matches. Rows give clone size only sometimes, using once, few, many, or a class for an expanded clone.

TRBD1 | - | TRBJ1-1 | TRBV19 | CASSSEQGAEAFF | TGTGCCAGTAGTTCGGAACAGGGGGCTGAAGCTTTCTTT
TRBD2 | - | TRBJ2-2 | TRBV6-1 | CASSEAWREGHTGELFF | TGTGCCAGCAGTGAAGCCTGGCGGGAGGGCCACACCGGGGAGCTGTTTTTT
- | - | TRBJ2-5 | TRBV7-2 | CASSLFVEGAQYF | TGTGCCAGCAGCTTATTTGTGGAGGGTGCCCAGTACTTC
- | - | TRBJ1-3 | TRBV7-8 | CASSVDTRNTIYF | TGTGCCAGCAGCGTCGACACCCGAAACACCATATATTTT
- | - | TRBJ1-2 | TRBV29-1 | CSVENFYRQYSGYTF | TGCAGCGTTGAAAATTTTTACAGGCAATACAGTGGCTACACCTTC
- | - | TRBJ1-1 | TRBV7-9 | CASSSNLYRQDTEAFF | TGTGCCAGCAGCTCTAACCTCTACCGACAGGACACTGAAGCTTTCTTT
- | - | TRBJ2-7 | TRBV6-6 | CASSGLGPYEQYF | TGTGCCAGCAGCGGACTGGGTCCCTACGAGCAGTACTTC
TRBD1 | few | TRBJ1-1 | TRBV5-1 | CASGTGTGSTEAFF | TGCGCCAGCGGAACCGGGACAGGGAGCACTGAAGCTTTCTTT
- | - | TRBJ2-2 | TRBV25-1 | CASSEYSDGAGELFF | TGTGCCAGCAGTGAATATTCCGACGGAGCCGGGGAGCTGTTTTTT
- | - | TRBJ1-2 | TRBV18 | CASSPGATQGNGYTF | TGTGCCAGCTCACCAGGGGCCACGCAGGGGAATGGCTACACCTTC
TRBD2 | - | TRBJ2-5 | TRBV7-9 | CASSPGTSGETQYF | TGTGCCAGCAGCCCCGGGACTAGCGGAGAGACCCAGTACTTC
- | - | TRBJ2-7 | TRBV5-1 | CASSLEGRASYEQYF | TGCGCCAGCAGCTTGGAAGGCAGGGCCTCCTACGAGCAGTACTTC
- | - | TRBJ1-2 | TRBV12-5 | CASGAVTGARYGYTF | TGTGCTAGTGGTGCTGTGACAGGTGCTCGCTATGGCTACACCTTC
- | - | TRBJ1-3 | TRBV7-9 | CASSLTNLGNTIYF | TGTGCCAGCAGCCTCACTAACCTGGGAAACACCATATATTTT
TRBD1 | - | TRBJ2-5 | TRBV5-1 | CASSSPGQGRETQYF | TGCGCCAGCAGCTCACCGGGACAGGGAAGGGAGACCCAGTACTTC
TRBD1 | - | TRBJ1-2 | TRBV6-6 | CASSPSGTGADYGYTF | TGTGCCAGCAGCCCTTCCGGGACAGGGGCCGACTATGGCTACACCTTC
TRBD2 | - | TRBJ2-1 | TRBV2 | CASSATASGGFNEQFF | TGTGCCAGCAGTGCCACAGCAAGCGGGGGCTTTAATGAGCAGTTCTTC
- | - | TRBJ1-6 | TRBV2 | CASLGGIRSPLHF | TGTGCCAGCCTGGGAGGGATTCGGTCACCCCTCCACTTT
TRBD2 | - | TRBJ2-7 | TRBV13 | CASSPSGGGYEQYF | TGTGCCAGCAGCCCTAGCGGGGGGGGATACGAGCAGTACTTC
- | - | TRBJ1-6 | TRBV4-3 | CASSQDRGNSPLHF | TGCGCCAGCAGCCAAGATCGGGGTAATTCACCCCTCCACTTT
- | once | TRBJ2-7 | TRBV7-6 | CASSVGGGRDNLYEQYF | TGTGCCAGCAGCGTTGGCGGAGGGAGAGATAACCTCTACGAGCAGTACTTC
TRBD1 | - | TRBJ2-7 | TRBV18 | CASSPSLTGGYEQYF | TGTGCCAGCTCACCCTCCTTGACAGGGGGCTACGAGCAGTACTTC
- | - | TRBJ1-1 | TRBV11-2 | CASSLAREAFF | TGTGCCAGCAGCTTAGCTCGGGAAGCTTTCTTT
- | few | TRBJ1-3 | TRBV2 | CASTADSGNTIYF | TGTGCCAGCACCGCAGACTCTGGAAACACCATATATTTT
TRBD1 | - | TRBJ2-5 | TRBV9 | CASSVVGTGRGETQYF | TGTGCCAGCAGCGTAGTAGGGACAGGGCGAGGTGAGACCCAGTACTTC
- | - | TRBJ2-1 | TRBV5-1 | CASSLAGTEGPNEQFF | TGCGCCAGCAGCTTGGCCGGGACTGAGGGCCCCAATGAGCAGTTCTTC
TRBD1 | - | TRBJ2-2 | TRBV5-4 | CASSPRTGTGELFF | TGTGCCAGCAGCCCCCGGACAGGGACCGGGGAGCTGTTTTTT
- | - | TRBJ1-2 | TRBV4-1 | CASSWKGDTNYGYTF | TGCGCCAGCAGCTGGAAAGGGGATACTAACTATGGCTACACCTTC
TRBD2 | - | TRBJ2-7 | TRBV5-1 | CASSLGGTSGTYEQYF | TGCGCCAGCAGCTTGGGGGGAACTAGCGGGACTTACGAGCAGTACTTC
- | - | TRBJ2-4 | TRBV7-2 | CASSLGPGGIQYF | TGTGCCAGCAGCTTAGGGCCAGGAGGCATTCAGTACTTC
- | - | TRBJ1-3 | TRBV29-1 | CSVTVTGLKINTIYF | TGCAGCGTTACAGTAACAGGGTTGAAGATAAACACCATATATTTT
TRBD2 | many | TRBJ2-7 | TRBV27 | CASSSRGGSYEQYF | TGTGCCAGCAGTTCCCGCGGGGGCTCCTACGAGCAGTACTTC
TRBD2 | - | TRBJ2-3 | TRBV11-2 | CASSLAVFTDTQYF | TGTGCCAGCAGCCTAGCGGTTTTCACAGATACGCAGTATTTT
- | few | TRBJ2-5 | TRBV10-3 | CATLQGSLGETQYF | TGTGCCACTTTACAGGGATCCTTGGGGGAGACCCAGTACTTC
- | - | TRBJ1-2 | TRBV7-6 | CASSLGSGLLGNGYTF | TGTGCCAGCAGCTTAGGCTCAGGACTCCTTGGGAATGGCTACACCTTC
- | - | TRBJ1-1 | TRBV20-1 | CSASGLVAFF | TGCAGTGCTTCAGGGTTAGTAGCTTTCTTT
TRBD1 | - | TRBJ1-2 | TRBV27 | CASSPGQGAGYTF | TGTGCCAGCAGTCCCGGACAGGGAGCTGGCTACACCTTC
- | - | TRBJ1-1 | TRBV11-2 | CASSDGLNTEAFF | TGTGCCAGCAGCGACGGACTTAACACTGAAGCTTTCTTT
TRBD2 | - | TRBJ2-3 | TRBV7-3 | CASSLSSGFSTDTQYF | TGTGCCAGCAGCTTATCTAGCGGATTTAGCACAGATACGCAGTATTTT
- | few | TRBJ2-7 | TRBV7-8 | CASSVDRTSTMQYF | TGTGCCAGCAGCGTAGATCGCACCTCTACGATGCAGTACTTC
- | - | TRBJ1-3 | TRBV30 | CAWTIGGSGNTIYF | TGTGCCTGGACCATCGGCGGCTCTGGAAACACCATATATTTT
TRBD1 | - | TRBJ1-1 | TRBV18 | CASSPDRDQNTEAFF | TGTGCCAGCTCACCTGACAGGGATCAGAACACTGAAGCTTTCTTT
- | - | TRBJ2-7 | TRBV5-4 | CASSLGFGTPCEQYF | TGTGCCAGCAGCTTGGGTTTTGGGACACCGTGCGAGCAGTACTTC
TRBD1 | - | TRBJ2-7 | TRBV18 | CASSLGTGKFYEQYF | TGTGCCAGCTCACTGGGGACAGGGAAGTTCTACGAGCAGTACTTC
- | - | TRBJ2-7 | TRBV29-1 | CSVGNQDYEQYF | TGCAGCGTTGGGAACCAGGACTACGAGCAGTACTTC
- | once | TRBJ2-7 | TRBV29-1 | CSAPGLRGDEQYF | TGCAGCGCTCCGGGACTGCGGGGCGACGAGCAGTACTTC
TRBD1 | once | TRBJ2-7 | TRBV13 | CASSLGTEYEQYF | TGTGCCAGCAGTCTCGGGACAGAGTACGAGCAGTACTTC
TRBD1 | - | TRBJ1-4 | TRBV9 | CASSVGQGGMRKLFF | TGTGCCAGCAGCGTAGGACAGGGGGGAATGCGGAAACTGTTTTTT
- | - | TRBJ2-2 | TRBV27 | CASSLSSAGANTGELFF | TGTGCCAGCAGTTTAAGTTCCGCAGGGGCGAACACCGGGGAGCTGTTTTTT
- | once | TRBJ2-3 | TRBV4-3 | CASSQRTYGVGHEAQYF | TGCGCCAGCAGCCAGAGGACCTACGGGGTAGGCCATGAAGCGCAGTATTTT